These 23 T cell receptor beta chains were all obtained from the same sample, sequenced in a study of cytomegalovirus exposure and HLA in healthy donors. Clones were sequenced by immunoSEQ multiplex PCR, and TCRdb holds only the in-frame ones, with some missing. This table holds 250,000 to 400,000 clones, 88% found once. Sequenced sample: PBMCs. Every receptor here comes from a man younger than 40 in good health and CMV-seronegative.

The chain carries TRBV4-1 and TRBJ2-5; maybe TRBD1 (5 bases). V lost 0 bases, J lost 9 bases, and 17 bases lay in between. The length of the CDR3 is 15 residues. The germline V gene has CDR1 MGHRA and CDR2 YSYEKL. DNA of the CDR3: TGCGCCAGCAGCCAAGAGGAGACAGCCTGGCTGCCCCAGTACTTC. This translates into CASSQEETAWLPQYF.

The chain carries TRBV30 and TRBJ2-2, with TRBD2 matching over 9 bases. This CDR3 contains 15 residues. Germline-derived CDR1 and CDR2 are GTSNPN and SVGIG (reference sequence). J lost 4 bases, V lost 3 bases, and 6 bases had no gene match. The CDR3 DNA sequence: TGTGCCTGGAGCGGGCGGGGGGGCCCCACCGGGGAGCTGTTTTTT. Translated: CAWSGRGGPTGELFF. Complete variable domain (other parts from reference TRBV30 and TRBJ2-2): SQTIHQWPATLVQPVGSPLSLECTVEGTSNPNLYWYRQAAGRGLQLLFYSVGIGQISSEVPQNLSASRPQDRQFILSSKKLLLSDSGFYLCAWSGRGGPTGELFFGEGSRLTVL.

This chain uses TRBV2 with TRBJ2-5; TRBD1 might be the D (6 bases). The CDR3 runs to 13 residues. Trimming stripped 5 bases from V and 3 bases from J, with 10 bases between. CDR1 is SNHLY and CDR2 is FYNNEI in the germline V gene. The CDR3 bases are TGTGCCAGCAGTCCCCGACAGGAAGAGACCCAGTACTTC. It is translated as CASSPRQEETQYF.

The chain couples TRBV6-4 to TRBJ1-1, with a possible D match to TRBD1 (6 bases). Germline CDR1 is MRHNA and CDR2 is SNTAGT. There are 14 residues in the CDR3. V dropped 6 bases and J dropped 1 base, with 12 bases sitting between them. The CDR3 nucleotides read TGTGCCAGCAGCGTACAGGGTTGGAACACTGAAGCTTTCTTT. Amino acid sequence: CASSVQGWNTEAFF.

The gene calls are TRBV30 and TRBJ1-6, with D maybe TRBD1 (6 bases). The CDR3 extends over 14 amino acids. V lost 0 bases, J lost 8 bases, and 11 bases lay in between. In germline, CDR1 is GTSNPN, CDR2 SVGIG (reference sequence). The CDR3 spells CAWSVRGGDSPLHF. CDR3 DNA sequence: TGTGCCTGGAGTGTAAGGGGGGGGGATTCACCCCTCCACTTT. The variable domain in full, completed from reference TRBV30 and TRBJ1-6, reads SQTIHQWPATLVQPVGSPLSLECTVEGTSNPNLYWYRQAAGRGLQLLFYSVGIGQISSEVPQNLSASRPQDRQFILSSKKLLLSDSGFYLCAWSVRGGDSPLHFGNGTRLTVT.

V usage is TRBV9 and J usage is TRBJ2-1, with TRBD2 identical over 11 bases. Trimming took 4 bases from V and 7 from J; bases not matched to a gene: 10. The CDR3 has 16 residues. The germline CDR1 and CDR2 sequences are SGDLS and YYNGEE. For the CDR3, the DNA is TGTGCCAGCAGCCCGAGGGGTAGCGGGGGGGCAAATGAGCAGTTCTTC. Protein: CASSPRGSGGANEQFF.

This chain uses TRBV7-6 with TRBJ2-7; D might be TRBD1 (5 bases). Germline V lookup: CDR1 SGHVS, CDR2 FNYEAQ. The CDR3 totals 17 residues. The V end lost 3 bases, the J end lost 2 bases, and 20 bases lay between the germline ends. CDR3 sequence: CASSFGAGIATAYEQYF. The CDR3 DNA reads TGTGCCAGCAGCTTTGGGGCAGGGATCGCAACGGCCTACGAGCAGTACTTC.

This clone was seen only once. This rearrangement joins TRBV6-5 to TRBJ2-5, with TRBD2 as a possible D gene (6 bases). CDR1 and CDR2 (germline): MNHEY, SVGAGI. Trimming took off 7 bases at V and 12 bases at J, with 15 bases between the two ends. The CDR3 is 11 amino acids. In nucleotides, the CDR3 is TGTGCCAGCATCGACCGGGACTTTAAGTACTTC. Protein product: CASIDRDFKYF.

The chain joins TRBV5-4 to TRBJ1-4; D uncertain. Per germline, CDR1 SGHNT and CDR2 YYREEE (reference sequence). Trimming removed 4 bases from V and 2 bases from J, with 15 bases in between. The CDR3 consists of 16 residues. This chain's CDR3 is CASSQYSSSTNEKLFF. Written as DNA, the CDR3 is TGTGCCAGCAGCCAATACTCGAGTTCGACTAATGAAAAACTGTTTTTT. Full variable domain (rest looked up from reference TRBV5-4 and TRBJ1-4): ETGVTQSPTHLIKTRGQQVTLRCSSQSGHNTVSWYQQALGQGPQFIFQYYREEENGRGNFPPRFSGLQFPNYSSELNVNALELDDSALYLCASSQYSSSTNEKLFFGSGTQLSVL.

The rearrangement uses TRBV5-4 and TRBJ2-1; D unresolved. This CDR3 has 15 residues. CDR1 and CDR2 from the germline V gene are SGHNT and YYREEE (reference sequence). Trimming removed 4 bases at V and 2 bases at J, with 13 bases between. DNA for the CDR3: TGTGCCAGCAGCATCTCACAAAGCGCCTACAATGAGCAGTTCTTC. Its protein product is CASSISQSAYNEQFF.

The gene calls are TRBV9 and TRBJ1-1; D not certain. CDR1 and CDR2 (germline): SGDLS, YYNGEE. Trimming shortened V by 4 bases and J by 11 bases, and 24 bases separated the two germline ends. The length of the CDR3 is 15 residues. The CDR3: CASSLAPQVDGYAFF. In DNA form, the CDR3 reads TGTGCCAGCAGCCTAGCACCCCAGGTGGATGGATACGCTTTCTTT.

This chain links TRBV7-8 with TRBJ1-2; possible D gene TRBD1, 5 bases. Trimming removed 5 bases at V and 5 bases at J, with 9 bases between. The CDR3 loop spans 12 amino acids. The germline CDR1 and CDR2 sequences are SGHVS and FQNEAQ. In DNA form, the CDR3 reads TGTGCCAGCAGCCTAGGGGCTTATGGCTACACCTTC. Translated, it gives CASSLGAYGYTF.

This chain connects TRBV11-2 to TRBJ2-1, with 7 bases lining up with TRBD2. Germline CDR1 and CDR2: SGHAT and FQNNGV. The CDR3 sequence is 14 residues long. With V trimmed by 1 base and J by 5 bases, 2 bases remained unmatched. This CDR3 reads CASSLVGLNNEQFF. The CDR3 DNA follows: TGTGCCAGCAGCTTAGTGGGACTAAACAATGAGCAGTTCTTC.

The rearrangement links TRBV5-1 to TRBJ2-6; TRBD1 is a possible D gene (6 bases). From germline, CDR1 is SGHRS and CDR2 YFSETQ. V lost 4 bases, J lost 1 base, and 18 bases lay in between. This CDR3 has 18 residues. DNA for the CDR3: TGCGCCAGCAGCAGAGCGTCGCAGGGGCAATCTGGGGCCAACGTCCTGACTTTC. Translated, it gives CASSRASQGQSGANVLTF.

The chain combines TRBV5-1 with TRBJ1-4, with 9 bases aligning to TRBD1. CDR1 and CDR2 from the germline V gene are SGHRS and YFSETQ. V trimming: 4 bases; J trimming: 7 bases; junction bases outside the gene matches: 5. The CDR3 covers 14 residues. The CDR3 sequence is CASSRTGGGEKLFF. Written as DNA, the CDR3 is TGCGCCAGCAGCAGAACAGGGGGCGGTGAAAAACTGTTTTTT.

The genes are TRBV27 and TRBJ2-7; D uncertain. V was trimmed by 0 bases and J by 0 bases, leaving 15 bases between them. The V gene's germline CDR1 is MNHEY and CDR2 SMNVEV (reference sequence). The CDR3 spans 17 residues. In DNA form, the CDR3 reads TGTGCCAGCAGTTTATCGGGTACAGCCCCATCCTCCTACGAGCAGTACTTC. Translating gives CASSLSGTAPSSYEQYF.

The gene calls are TRBV6-5 and TRBJ2-1; TRBD2 aligns across 8 bases. The CDR3 is 15 amino acids. V lost 0 bases, J lost 8 bases, and 6 bases stayed unmatched. Germline V lookup: CDR1 MNHEY, CDR2 SVGAGI. CDR3 protein: CASSYSIAGRDEQFF. The CDR3 coding sequence is TGTGCCAGCAGTTACTCGATAGCGGGGAGAGATGAGCAGTTCTTC.

This chain uses TRBV6-6 with TRBJ1-6; TRBD1 agrees at 7 bases. This CDR3 contains 15 residues. The germline V gene has CDR1 MNHNY and CDR2 SVGAGI (reference sequence). V shed 8 bases, J shed 5 bases, and the junction held 9 bases outside the gene matches. The CDR3 nucleotides are TGTGCCAGCGGATACCCGGGACAGAATAATTCACCCCTCCACTTT. Translation gives CASGYPGQNNSPLHF.

The chain uses TRBV14 and TRBJ1-2, with TRBD1 identical over 7 bases. The CDR3 runs 15 residues. V lost 5 bases and J lost 8; bases outside the gene matches: 14. Per the germline V gene, CDR1 is SGHDN and CDR2 is FVKESK. Written as DNA, the CDR3 is TGTGCCAGCAGCGTAGGGGGCACGGGACCTCGGGGCTACACCTTC. Translated, it gives CASSVGGTGPRGYTF.

V is TRBV4-1 and J is TRBJ1-1, with unresolved D. Trimming took 1 base from V and 1 from J, leaving 7 bases between them. Per germline, CDR1 MGHRA and CDR2 YSYEKL. This CDR3 comprises 14 residues. CDR3 bases: TGCGCCAGCAGCCAAGTAGTGAGGAACACTGAAGCTTTCTTT. Protein: CASSQVVRNTEAFF.

This clone was counted a single time. This sequence joins TRBV19 and TRBJ2-1; TRBD1 matches 9 bases. This CDR3 spans 17 amino acids. Germline CDR1 is LNHDA and CDR2 is SQIVND (reference sequence). J lost 3 bases, V lost 10 bases, and 16 bases had no gene match. The CDR3 DNA sequence: TGTGCCACCAAGAATCCCAGGCGACAGGGGGACTACAATGAGCAGTTCTTC. Residues: CATKNPRRQGDYNEQFF.

V usage is TRBV15 and J usage is TRBJ2-5, with D maybe TRBD2 (5 bases). The V end was cut by 0 bases, the J end by 3 bases, with 11 bases between. This CDR3 has 15 amino acids. The V gene's germline CDR1 is LNHNV and CDR2 YYDKDF (reference sequence). CDR3 region: CATSRDPGLKETQYF. The DNA of the CDR3 is TGTGCCACCAGCAGAGATCCCGGACTGAAAGAGACCCAGTACTTC.

This clone turned up a few times. The chain employs TRBV14 and TRBJ2-7; maybe TRBD1 (5 bases). The CDR3 runs 13 residues. CDR1 and CDR2 from the germline V gene are SGHDN and FVKESK. Deletions cut 6 bases from V and 0 bases from J, with 9 bases between. The CDR3 coding sequence is TGTGCCAGCAGGCAGGGCATCTCCTACGAGCAGTACTTC. It encodes CASRQGISYEQYF.